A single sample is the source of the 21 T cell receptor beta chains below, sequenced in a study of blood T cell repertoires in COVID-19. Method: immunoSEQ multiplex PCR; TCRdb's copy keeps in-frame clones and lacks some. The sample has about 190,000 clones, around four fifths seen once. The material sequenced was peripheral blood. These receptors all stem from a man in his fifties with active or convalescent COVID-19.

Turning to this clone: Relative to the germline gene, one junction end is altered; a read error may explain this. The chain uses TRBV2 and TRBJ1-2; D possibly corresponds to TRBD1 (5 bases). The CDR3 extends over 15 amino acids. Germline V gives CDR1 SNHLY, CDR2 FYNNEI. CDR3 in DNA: TGTGCCAGCCGTGACTGGGGGGGATCTTCACATGGCTACACCTTC. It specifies CASRDWGGSSHGYTF.

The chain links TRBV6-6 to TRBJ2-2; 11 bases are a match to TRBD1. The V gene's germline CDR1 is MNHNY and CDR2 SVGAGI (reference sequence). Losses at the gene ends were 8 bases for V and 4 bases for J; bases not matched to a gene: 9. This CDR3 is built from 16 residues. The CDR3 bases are TGTGCCAGCCTTGCGGGGGGGACAGGGGGCACCGGGGAGCTGTTTTTT. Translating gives CASLAGGTGGTGELFF.

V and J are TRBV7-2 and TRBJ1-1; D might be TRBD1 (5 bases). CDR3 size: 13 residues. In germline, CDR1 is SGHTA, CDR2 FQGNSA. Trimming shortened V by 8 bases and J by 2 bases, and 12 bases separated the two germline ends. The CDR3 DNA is TGTGCCAGCGGCTCCCAGGGAAACACTGAAGCTTTCTTT. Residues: CASGSQGNTEAFF.

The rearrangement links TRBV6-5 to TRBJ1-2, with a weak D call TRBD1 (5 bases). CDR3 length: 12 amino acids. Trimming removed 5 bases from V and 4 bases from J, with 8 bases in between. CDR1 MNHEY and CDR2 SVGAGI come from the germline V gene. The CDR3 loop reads CASSPDSYGYTF. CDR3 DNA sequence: TGTGCCAGCAGTCCCGACAGCTATGGCTACACCTTC.

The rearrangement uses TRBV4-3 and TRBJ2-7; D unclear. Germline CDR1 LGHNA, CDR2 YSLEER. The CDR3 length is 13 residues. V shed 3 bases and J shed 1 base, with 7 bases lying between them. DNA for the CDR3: TGCGCCAGCAGCCAGCGGATTTCCTACGAGCAGTACTTC. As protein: CASSQRISYEQYF.

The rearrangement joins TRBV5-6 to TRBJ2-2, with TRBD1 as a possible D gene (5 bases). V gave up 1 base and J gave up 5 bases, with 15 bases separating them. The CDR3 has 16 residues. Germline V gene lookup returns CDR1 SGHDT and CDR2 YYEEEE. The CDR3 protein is CASSLFWGGKTGELFF. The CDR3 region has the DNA TGTGCCAGCAGCTTGTTCTGGGGCGGAAAGACCGGGGAGCTGTTTTTT.

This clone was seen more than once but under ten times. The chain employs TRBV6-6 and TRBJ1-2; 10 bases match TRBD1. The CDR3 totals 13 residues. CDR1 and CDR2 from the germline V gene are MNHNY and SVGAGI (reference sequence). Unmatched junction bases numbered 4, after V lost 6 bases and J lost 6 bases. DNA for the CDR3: TGTGCCAGCAGCCGGGACAGGGGAAATGGCTACACCTTC. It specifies CASSRDRGNGYTF.

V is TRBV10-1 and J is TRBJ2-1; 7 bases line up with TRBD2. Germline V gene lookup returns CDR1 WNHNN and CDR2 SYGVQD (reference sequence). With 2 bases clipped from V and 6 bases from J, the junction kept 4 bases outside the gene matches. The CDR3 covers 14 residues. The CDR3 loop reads CASSEPGGPNEQFF. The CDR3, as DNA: TGCGCCAGCAGTGAGCCGGGGGGACCCAATGAGCAGTTCTTC.

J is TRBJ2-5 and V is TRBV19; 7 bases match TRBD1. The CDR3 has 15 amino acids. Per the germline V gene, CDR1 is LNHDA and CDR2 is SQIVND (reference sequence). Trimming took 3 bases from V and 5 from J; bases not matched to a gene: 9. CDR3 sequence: CASSMIPGQPETQYF. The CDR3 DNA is TGTGCCAGTAGTATGATCCCGGGACAGCCCGAGACCCAGTACTTC.

The CDR3 sequence: CASSRRNGDSPLHF. The CDR3 nucleotides are TGTGCCAGCAGTCGGAGGAATGGGGATTCACCCCTCCACTTT. V is TRBV5-8 and J is TRBJ1-6; D unclear. CDR1 is SGHTS, CDR2 YDEGEE, per germline. The CDR3 has 14 amino acids. Deletions cut 5 bases from V and 8 bases from J, with 14 bases between.

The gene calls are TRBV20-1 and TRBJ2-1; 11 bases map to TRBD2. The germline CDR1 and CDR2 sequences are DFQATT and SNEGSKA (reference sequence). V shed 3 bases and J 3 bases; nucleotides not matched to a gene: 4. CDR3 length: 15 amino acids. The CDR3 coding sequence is TGCAGTGCTAGTACCGGGACTAGCGGCTACAATGAGCAGTTCTTC. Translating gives CSASTGTSGYNEQFF.

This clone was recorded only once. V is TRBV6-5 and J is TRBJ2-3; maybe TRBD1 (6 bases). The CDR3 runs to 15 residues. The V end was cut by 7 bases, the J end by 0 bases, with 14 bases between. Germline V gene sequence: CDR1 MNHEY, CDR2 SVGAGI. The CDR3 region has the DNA TGTGCCAGCAAAGCAGGGGTTAAGAGCACAGATACGCAGTATTTT. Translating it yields CASKAGVKSTDTQYF.

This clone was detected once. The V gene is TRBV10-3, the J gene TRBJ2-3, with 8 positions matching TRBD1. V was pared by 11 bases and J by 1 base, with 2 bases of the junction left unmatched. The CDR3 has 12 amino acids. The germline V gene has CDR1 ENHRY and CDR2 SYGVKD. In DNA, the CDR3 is TGTGCCGTACAGGGGGGCACAGATACGCAGTATTTT. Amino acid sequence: CAVQGGTDTQYF.

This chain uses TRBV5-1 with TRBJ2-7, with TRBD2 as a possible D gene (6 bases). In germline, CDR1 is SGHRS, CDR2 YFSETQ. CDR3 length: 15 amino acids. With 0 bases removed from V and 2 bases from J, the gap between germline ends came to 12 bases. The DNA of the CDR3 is TGCGCCAGCAGCTTGGCCAGCGGGCCGGCCTACGAGCAGTACTTC. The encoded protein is CASSLASGPAYEQYF.

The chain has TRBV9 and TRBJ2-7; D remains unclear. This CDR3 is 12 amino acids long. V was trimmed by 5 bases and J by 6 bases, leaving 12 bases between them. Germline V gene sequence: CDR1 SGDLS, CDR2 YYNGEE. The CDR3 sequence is CASRPPSGEQYF. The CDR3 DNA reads TGTGCCAGCAGACCTCCATCCGGCGAGCAGTACTTC.

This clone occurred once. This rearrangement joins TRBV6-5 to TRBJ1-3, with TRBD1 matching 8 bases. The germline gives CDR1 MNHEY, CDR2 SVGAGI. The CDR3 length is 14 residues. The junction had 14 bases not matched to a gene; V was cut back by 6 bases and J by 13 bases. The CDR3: CASSAGGPRSRIYF. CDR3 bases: TGTGCCAGCAGCGCAGGGGGCCCGCGTTCTCGGATATATTTT.

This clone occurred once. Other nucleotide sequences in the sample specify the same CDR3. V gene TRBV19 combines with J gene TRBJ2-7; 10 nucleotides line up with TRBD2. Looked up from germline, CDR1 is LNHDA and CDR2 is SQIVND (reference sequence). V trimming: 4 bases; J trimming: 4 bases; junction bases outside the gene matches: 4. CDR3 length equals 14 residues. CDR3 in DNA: TGTGCCAGTAGTAGTCGGACTAGCGGTTACGAGCAGTACTTC. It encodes CASSSRTSGYEQYF. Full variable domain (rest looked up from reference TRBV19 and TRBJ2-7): DGGITQSPKYLFRKEGQNVTLSCEQNLNHDAMYWYRQDPGQGLRLIYYSQIVNDFQKGDIAEGYSVSREKKESFPLTVTSAQKNPTAFYLCASSSRTSGYEQYFGPGTRLTVT.

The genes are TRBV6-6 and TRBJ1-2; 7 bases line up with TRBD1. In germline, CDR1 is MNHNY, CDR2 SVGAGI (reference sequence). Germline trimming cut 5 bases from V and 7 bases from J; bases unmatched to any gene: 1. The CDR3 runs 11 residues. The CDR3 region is CASSNRGGYTF. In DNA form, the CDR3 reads TGTGCCAGCAGTAACAGGGGTGGCTACACCTTC.

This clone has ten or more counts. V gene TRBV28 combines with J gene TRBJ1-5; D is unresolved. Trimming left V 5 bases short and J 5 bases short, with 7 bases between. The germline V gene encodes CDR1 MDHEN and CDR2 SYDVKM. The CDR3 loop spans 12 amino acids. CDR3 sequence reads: CASSPGDQPQHF. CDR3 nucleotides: TGTGCCAGCAGTCCGGGAGATCAGCCCCAGCATTTT.

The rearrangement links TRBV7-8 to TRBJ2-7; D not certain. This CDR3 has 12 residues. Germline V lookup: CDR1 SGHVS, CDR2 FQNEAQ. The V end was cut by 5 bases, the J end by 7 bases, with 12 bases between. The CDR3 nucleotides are TGTGCCAGCAGCCGTCGGGTGAGGGAGCAGTACTTC. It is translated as CASSRRVREQYF.

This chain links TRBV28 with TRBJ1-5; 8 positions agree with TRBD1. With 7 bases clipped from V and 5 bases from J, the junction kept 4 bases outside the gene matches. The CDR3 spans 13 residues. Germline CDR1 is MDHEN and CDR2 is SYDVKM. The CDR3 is CASIPGGDQPQHF. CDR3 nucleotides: TGTGCCAGCATCCCAGGGGGCGATCAGCCCCAGCATTTT. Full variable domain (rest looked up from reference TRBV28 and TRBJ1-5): DVKVTQSSRYLVKRTGEKVFLECVQDMDHENMFWYRQDPGLGLRLIYFSYDVKMKEKGDIPEGYSVSREKKERFSLILESASTNQTSMYLCASIPGGDQPQHFGDGTRLSIL.